Sequencing of this T cell receptor (beta chain) was carried out in a study of chemoradiotherapy in HPV16-positive cancers. Over chemoradiotherapy, repertoires were sampled more than once. Regarding this clone: Its antigen is not identified.

This CDR3 has 11 residues. In germline, CDR1 is DFQATT, CDR2 SNEGSKA (reference sequence). Study-wide findings and caveats: For HPV16-positive patients, expanding HPV-responsive T cells associated with longer recurrence-free survival.

Only in-frame clones appear in the TCRdb table, and some are missing; sequencing was by immunoSEQ multiplex PCR. The data contain about 6,700 clones, roughly 89% of them seen just once; the ten biggest clones take up roughly 2.5%. Sequencing used tumor tissue, obtained from a patient who underwent chemoradiotherapy. The rearrangement links TRBV20-1 to TRBJ1-1, with D maybe TRBD1 (6 bases). The source is a human donor with HPV-associated anogenital cancer. CDR3 amino acids: CSIRGGSEAFF. CDR3 in DNA: TGCAGCATCAGGGGTGGGTCTGAAGCTTTCTTT.